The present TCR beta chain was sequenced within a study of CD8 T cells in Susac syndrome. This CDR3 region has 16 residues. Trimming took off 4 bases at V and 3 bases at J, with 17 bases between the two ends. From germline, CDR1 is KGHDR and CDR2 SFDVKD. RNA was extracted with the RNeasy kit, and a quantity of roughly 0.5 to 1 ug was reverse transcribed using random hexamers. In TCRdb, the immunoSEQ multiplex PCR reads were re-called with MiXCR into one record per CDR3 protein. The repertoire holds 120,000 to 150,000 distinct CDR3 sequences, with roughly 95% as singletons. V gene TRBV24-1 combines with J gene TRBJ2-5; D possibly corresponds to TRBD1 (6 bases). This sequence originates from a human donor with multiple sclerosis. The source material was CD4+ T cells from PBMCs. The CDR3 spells CATSDSQGPNEETQYF. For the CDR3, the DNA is TGTGCCACCAGTGACTCACAGGGCCCAAACGAAGAGACCCAGTACTTC.